A selection of T cell receptor beta chains follows, all from one sample in a study of blood T cell repertoires in COVID-19. Measured with immunoSEQ multiplex PCR; TCRdb has only the in-frame clones, and not every one. The data show 150,000 to 200,000 clones, just under 90% seen once. Sequenced: peripheral blood. These TCRs come from a woman in her 70s with COVID-19, enrolled during active disease. The CDR3 runs from the conserved cysteine through the conserved F or W.

v_call	j_call	cdr3_aa
TRBV15	TRBJ2-1	CATSREPGSRENNEQFF
TRBV2	TRBJ2-1	CASSDSGSLYNEQFF
TRBV30	TRBJ1-6	CAWSVAGEGSSPLHF
TRBV5-4	TRBJ2-1	CASSLPGGSYNEQFF
TRBV19	TRBJ2-1	CASSMGSEGEQFF
TRBV7-2	TRBJ2-7	CASSLERVGRGRGQYF
TRBV9	TRBJ1-3	CASSVDIGNTIYF
TRBV9	TRBJ1-4	CASSVGGRVVEKLFF
TRBV15	TRBJ2-3	CATSRLFGGDTQYF
TRBV15	TRBJ1-6	CATSRGRAGLLSPLHF
TRBV14	TRBJ2-3	CASSKGTLTRDTQYF
TRBV5-1	TRBJ2-2	CASSLFPPGQNTGELFF
TRBV5-1	TRBJ2-1	CASSFFISGSGRGEQFF
TRBV6-5	TRBJ1-3	CASSRGKGNTIYF
TRBV28	TRBJ2-7	CASSLVEAGRNEQYF
TRBV5-1	TRBJ2-1	CASSLVGDTTYNEQFF
TRBV5-1	TRBJ1-2	CASSLGQGNYGYTF
TRBV20-1	TRBJ2-3	CSASSGRPDTQYF
TRBV2	TRBJ1-5	CASSPRTGTRPQHF
TRBV28	TRBJ2-4	CASRTGWNIQYF
TRBV7-9	TRBJ2-1	CASSPYEEYNEQFF
TRBV19	TRBJ1-1	CASSISAGKNGEAFF
TRBV7-9	TRBJ2-7	CASSPSQGQGARNEQYF
TRBV6-1	TRBJ1-5	CASSELGRQPQHF
TRBV7-2	TRBJ2-1	CASSLFAGRSSYNEQFF
TRBV5-1	TRBJ1-5	CASSVDGSNQPQHF
TRBV6-6	TRBJ1-6	CASSYTDNSPLHF
TRBV6-5	TRBJ1-3	CASKHFSGNTIYF
TRBV5-1	TRBJ2-7	CATIPLLAHAYEQYF
TRBV7-6	TRBJ1-2	CASSFLTQGGLDGYTF
TRBV10-3	TRBJ2-1	CAISGNSLAADEQFF
TRBV2	TRBJ1-1	CASTAGTEAFF
TRBV7-9	TRBJ2-5	CASSLLGGLAEETQYF
TRBV5-4	TRBJ2-5	CASSLVVSGSQQETQYF
TRBV4-3	TRBJ1-1	CASSQDTVPLTDTEAFF
TRBV10-3	TRBJ1-5	CAISDTAGRGPQPQHF
TRBV6-2/TRBV6-3	TRBJ2-6	CASSWAMGANVLTF